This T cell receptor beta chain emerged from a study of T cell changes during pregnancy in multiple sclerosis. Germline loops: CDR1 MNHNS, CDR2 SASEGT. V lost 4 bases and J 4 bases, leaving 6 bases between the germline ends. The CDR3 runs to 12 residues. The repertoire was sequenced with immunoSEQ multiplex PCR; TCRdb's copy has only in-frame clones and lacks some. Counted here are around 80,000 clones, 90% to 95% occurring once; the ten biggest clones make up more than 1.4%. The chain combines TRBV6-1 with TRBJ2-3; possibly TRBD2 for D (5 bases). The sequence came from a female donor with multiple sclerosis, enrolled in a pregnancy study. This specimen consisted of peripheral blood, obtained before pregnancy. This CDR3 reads CASSVGADTQYF. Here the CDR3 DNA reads TGTGCCAGCAGTGTCGGGGCAGATACGCAGTATTTT.